The entry that follows covers one T cell receptor beta chain sequence. CDR1 and CDR2 from the germline V gene are SQVTM and ANQGSEA. This CDR3 has 15 amino acids. The V and J ends lost 7 bases and 0 bases, in that order; junction bases with no gene match: 9. TCRdb's copy holds only in-frame clones and misses some; the assay was immunoSEQ multiplex PCR. The table records around 190,000 clones, approximately 88% of them present only once. This record comes from a study of blood T cell repertoires in COVID-19. The chain uses TRBV29-1 and TRBJ1-3, with 7 bases that match TRBD1. The sequence derives from a woman aged 18-29 years who had recovered from COVID-19. Source material: PBMCs or T cells enriched from blood (not recorded which). CDR3 nucleotide sequence: TGCAGCGCCCGTACAGGGGCCAGCTCTGGAAACACCATATATTTT. It encodes CSARTGASSGNTIYF.